The 22 T cell receptor beta chains presented below share a single source sample, sequenced in a study of beta chain features in type 1 diabetes. Findings of the study overall: Type 1 diabetes patients showed a moderate but significant shortening of TCRB CDR3s in all four CD4+ subsets.

Their recognized antigens are unknown. Isolated RNA was reverse transcribed in full, so expressed TCRB transcripts were sequenced. Repertoires were generated with immunoSEQ multiplex PCR, while TCRdb's copy carries only in-frame clones and drops some. The table lists approximately 730,000 clones, around an eighth of them singletons. The sequenced sample was naive CD4+ T cells from blood. The receptor source for this set is a man younger than 35 with type 1 diabetes.

V and J are TRBV30 and TRBJ1-5; unclear D gene. Germline V lookup: CDR1 GTSNPN, CDR2 SVGIG (reference sequence). Trimming cost V 4 bases and J 0 bases, with 7 bases left between them. The CDR3 is made up of 13 amino acids. CDR3 sequence reads: CAWTSDSNQPQHF. In nucleotides, the CDR3 is TGTGCCTGGACCAGCGATAGCAATCAGCCCCAGCATTTT.

This sequence joins TRBV18 and TRBJ2-7; D is perhaps TRBD2 (6 bases). This CDR3 has 14 amino acids. With 2 bases removed from V and 5 bases from J, the gap between germline ends came to 13 bases. Germline V gene lookup returns CDR1 KGHSH and CDR2 LQKENI. CDR3 sequence reads: CASSPGGIGHEQYF. CDR3 DNA sequence: TGTGCCAGCTCACCAGGGGGGATTGGGCACGAGCAGTACTTC.

The chain combines TRBV5-1 with TRBJ1-5; no clear D gene. The germline V and J ends were trimmed by 0 bases and 5 bases, with 6 bases remaining between them. The CDR3 is 13 residues long. Per the germline V gene, CDR1 is SGHRS and CDR2 is YFSETQ. CDR3: CASSLDFDQPQHF. The CDR3 bases are TGCGCCAGCAGCTTGGACTTCGATCAGCCCCAGCATTTT.

This clone was counted between two and nine times. The J gene is TRBJ2-7, the V gene TRBV5-1, with 14 bases fitting TRBD2. The CDR3 is 15 residues long. Germline V lookup: CDR1 SGHRS, CDR2 YFSETQ. V lost 3 bases, J lost 7 bases, and 6 bases stayed unmatched. The CDR3 protein is CASSSPGLAGEEQYF. The CDR3 DNA reads as TGCGCCAGCAGCTCTCCGGGACTAGCGGGAGAAGAGCAGTACTTC.

This rearrangement joins TRBV10-3 to TRBJ2-7; maybe TRBD2 (7 bases). Germline loops: CDR1 ENHRY, CDR2 SYGVKD. This CDR3 comprises 13 residues. Trimming took off 10 bases at V and 0 bases at J, with 13 bases between the two ends. CDR3 DNA sequence: TGTGCCACATACCGGGGGGCCTCCTACGAGCAGTACTTC. Protein: CATYRGASYEQYF.

A few counts support this clone. The chain employs TRBV27 and TRBJ1-4; D ambiguous. This CDR3 has 16 residues. Germline V gene data show CDR1 as MNHEY and CDR2 as SMNVEV (reference sequence). V shed 7 bases and J shed 1 base, with 16 bases lying between them. The CDR3 bases are TGTGCCAGCACCCCCAGAGGACCGGGAACTAATGAAAAACTGTTTTTT. This sequence encodes CASTPRGPGTNEKLFF.

This clone has just a few counts. V usage is TRBV18 and J usage is TRBJ2-6; D uncertain. V lost 6 bases to trimming and J lost 2 bases, with 11 bases between them. This CDR3 comprises 15 residues. Germline V gene data show CDR1 as KGHSH and CDR2 as LQKENI. The CDR3 reads CASSPDIAGANVLTF. The CDR3 bases are TGTGCCAGCTCTCCCGACATCGCTGGGGCCAACGTCCTGACTTTC. Together with reference TRBV18 and TRBJ2-6, the CDR3 gives the full variable domain: NAGVMQNPRHLVRRRGQEARLRCSPMKGHSHVYWYRQLPEEGLKFMVYLQKENIIDESGMPKERFSAEFPKEGPSILRIQQVVRGDSAAYFCASSPDIAGANVLTFGAGSRLTVL.

The rearrangement links TRBV6-5 to TRBJ2-7; 10 nucleotides match TRBD1. In germline, CDR1 is MNHEY, CDR2 SVGAGI. Trimming cost V 7 bases and J 4 bases; bases outside gene matches: 10. The CDR3 covers 15 residues. CDR3 sequence reads: CASNSYGTGVYEQYF. In DNA form, the CDR3 reads TGTGCCAGCAATTCCTACGGGACAGGGGTATACGAGCAGTACTTC.

The chain joins TRBV7-2 to TRBJ1-4; 9 bases align to TRBD1. Trimming removed 3 bases from V and 4 bases from J; junction bases left unmatched: 6. This CDR3 contains 16 residues. Germline CDR1 is SGHTA and CDR2 is FQGNSA. CDR3 in DNA: TGTGCCAGCAGCTTGGCGTTGGACAGGGGTAATGAAAAACTGTTTTTT. Protein product: CASSLALDRGNEKLFF. The complete variable domain, with remaining parts taken from reference TRBV7-2 and TRBJ1-4, reads GAGVSQSPSNKVTEKGKDVELRCDPISGHTALYWYRQSLGQGLEFLIYFQGNSAPDKSGLPSDRFSAERTGGSVSTLTIQRTQQEDSAVYLCASSLALDRGNEKLFFGSGTQLSVL.

The CDR3: CSVESGQPTDTQYF. The DNA for the CDR3 is TGCAGCGTTGAATCAGGGCAGCCCACAGATACGCAGTATTTT. The chain is built from TRBV29-1 and TRBJ2-3, with D perhaps TRBD1 (5 bases). This CDR3 is 14 amino acids long. The germline gives CDR1 SQVTM, CDR2 ANQGSEA. V shed 2 bases and J shed 2 bases, with 11 bases lying between them.

This clone has just a few counts. The chain couples TRBV9 to TRBJ1-1, with a tentative D call TRBD1 (5 bases). This CDR3 has 15 amino acids. Germline V gene data show CDR1 as SGDLS and CDR2 as YYNGEE. Trimming took off 3 bases at V and 1 base at J, with 13 bases between the two ends. DNA for the CDR3: TGTGCCAGCAGCGAGGAGGGACGGGGGAACACTGAAGCTTTCTTT. Protein product: CASSEEGRGNTEAFF.

The chain couples TRBV30 to TRBJ1-2; TRBD1 is a possible D gene (6 bases). Trimming left V 4 bases short and J 7 bases short, with 16 bases between. CDR3 length: 13 residues. The germline V gene encodes CDR1 GTSNPN and CDR2 SVGIG (reference sequence). CDR3 residues: CAWIPGQTFGYTF. Here the CDR3 DNA reads TGTGCCTGGATCCCCGGACAGACCTTTGGCTACACCTTC.

This chain joins TRBV15 and TRBJ1-1; tentative D call: TRBD1 (6 bases). Trimming removed 0 bases from V and 6 bases from J, with 14 bases in between. The germline gives CDR1 LNHNV, CDR2 YYDKDF (reference sequence). This CDR3 spans 15 amino acids. The CDR3 nucleotides are TGTGCCACCAGCAGAGATCCCCAGGGGCAGTCTGAAGCTTTCTTT. Its protein product is CATSRDPQGQSEAFF. The entire variable domain, with the rest obtained from reference TRBV15 and TRBJ1-1, is as follows: DAMVIQNPRYQVTQFGKPVTLSCSQTLNHNVMYWYQQKSSQAPKLLFHYYDKDFNNEADTPDNFQSRRPNTSFCFLDIRSPGLGDTAMYLCATSRDPQGQSEAFFGQGTRLTVV.

The gene calls are TRBV28 and TRBJ2-7, with D unresolved. CDR1 MDHEN and CDR2 SYDVKM come from the germline V gene. CDR3 size: 13 residues. V dropped 4 bases and J dropped 2 bases, with 9 bases sitting between them. CDR3 in amino acids: CASSWPETYEQYF. The DNA of the CDR3 is TGTGCCAGCAGTTGGCCAGAGACCTACGAGCAGTACTTC.

The V gene is TRBV7-2, the J gene TRBJ1-1; D not resolved. The V and J ends lost 7 bases and 5 bases respectively, with 17 bases between them. This CDR3 comprises 14 residues. Germline CDR1 SGHTA, CDR2 FQGNSA. CDR3 sequence (DNA): TGTGCCAGCAACACTCAAACTGCTGATACTGAAGCTTTCTTT. Translated, it gives CASNTQTADTEAFF. Drawing the rest from reference TRBV7-2 and TRBJ1-1, the complete variable domain is GAGVSQSPSNKVTEKGKDVELRCDPISGHTALYWYRQSLGQGLEFLIYFQGNSAPDKSGLPSDRFSAERTGGSVSTLTIQRTQQEDSAVYLCASNTQTADTEAFFGQGTRLTVV.

The rearrangement links TRBV4-1 to TRBJ2-7, with a weak D call TRBD1 (5 bases). V was pared by 1 base and J by 7 bases, with 20 bases between. This CDR3 is built from 16 residues. Germline V gene data show CDR1 as MGHRA and CDR2 as YSYEKL. Written as DNA, the CDR3 is TGCGCCAGCAGCCAAGTACCCCCTTGGCAGGGTGGTGAGCAGTACTTC. Its protein product is CASSQVPPWQGGEQYF.

This CDR3 reads CASSPPARQDSGNTIYF. The CDR3 region has the DNA TGTGCCAGCTCACCCCCGGCCAGACAGGACTCTGGAAACACCATATATTTT. The rearrangement uses TRBV18 and TRBJ1-3, with D tentatively TRBD1 (6 bases). The CDR3 spans 17 residues. Between the trimmed V and J ends, which lost 3 bases and 0 bases, there was a span of 15 bases. CDR1 and CDR2 from the germline V gene are KGHSH and LQKENI. Combining the CDR3 with reference TRBV18 and TRBJ1-3 gives the whole variable domain NAGVMQNPRHLVRRRGQEARLRCSPMKGHSHVYWYRQLPEEGLKFMVYLQKENIIDESGMPKERFSAEFPKEGPSILRIQQVVRGDSAAYFCASSPPARQDSGNTIYFGEGSWLTVV.

A few counts support this clone. The chain uses TRBV30 and TRBJ1-1; possibly TRBD1 for D (5 bases). The germline V gene has CDR1 GTSNPN and CDR2 SVGIG (reference sequence). This CDR3 is built from 12 residues. Deletions cut 5 bases from V and 4 bases from J, with 11 bases between. DNA for the CDR3: TGTGCCTGGGACGAGAGGGGCACTGAAGCTTTCTTT. Translation: CAWDERGTEAFF. Complete variable domain (other parts from reference TRBV30 and TRBJ1-1): SQTIHQWPATLVQPVGSPLSLECTVEGTSNPNLYWYRQAAGRGLQLLFYSVGIGQISSEVPQNLSASRPQDRQFILSSKKLLLSDSGFYLCAWDERGTEAFFGQGTRLTVV.

This clone was observed a few times. The V gene is TRBV10-3, the J gene TRBJ2-3; D is uncertain. The length of the CDR3 is 13 residues. Trimming took off 4 bases at V and 6 bases at J, with 11 bases between the two ends. Germline V gene lookup returns CDR1 ENHRY and CDR2 SYGVKD. The CDR3, as DNA: TGTGCCATCAGTGGCGGACGAGAGGATACGCAGTATTTT. Encoded protein: CAISGGREDTQYF.

This chain's CDR3 is CASSPGTGPYEQYF. The CDR3 DNA reads TGTGCCAGCAGTCCCGGGACAGGACCCTACGAGCAGTACTTC. The V call is TRBV28, the J call TRBJ2-7, with 8 bases identical to TRBD1. CDR1 and CDR2 from the germline V gene are MDHEN and SYDVKM. After removal of 5 bases from V and 2 bases from J, the junction contained 5 bases not matched to a gene. The CDR3 runs 14 residues.

J is TRBJ2-3 and V is TRBV7-2; 8 bases match TRBD2. The CDR3 sequence is 17 residues long. The V gene's germline CDR1 is SGHTA and CDR2 FQGNSA. The J segment lost 5 bases and the V segment lost 5 bases, leaving 15 bases of the junction unmatched. As DNA, the CDR3 is TGTGCCAGCAGCCCAACCACACTGCGGGGGGCCGGAGATACGCAGTATTTT. This translates into CASSPTTLRGAGDTQYF. The full variable domain, in which reference TRBV7-2 and TRBJ2-3 provide the parts outside the CDR3, is GAGVSQSPSNKVTEKGKDVELRCDPISGHTALYWYRQSLGQGLEFLIYFQGNSAPDKSGLPSDRFSAERTGGSVSTLTIQRTQQEDSAVYLCASSPTTLRGAGDTQYFGPGTRLTVL.

This chain links TRBV6-1 with TRBJ1-5; D unclear. V dropped 5 bases and J dropped 0 bases, with 5 bases sitting between them. Germline V CDR1 and CDR2: MNHNS, SASEGT. The CDR3 has 13 residues. The CDR3 nucleotides are TGTGCCAGCAGTAGGAATAGCAATCAGCCCCAGCATTTT. It encodes CASSRNSNQPQHF.